A selection of T cell receptor beta chains follows, all from one sample in a study of somatic mutations in cytotoxic T cells in rheumatoid arthritis. Assay used: immunoSEQ multiplex PCR; TCRdb lists only in-frame clones, some missing. The sample shows approximately 16,000 clones, roughly 74% of them seen only once. The sequenced material came from CD8+ T cells sorted from blood. The receptor set was obtained from an adult with rheumatoid arthritis. The CDR3 runs from the conserved cysteine through the conserved F or W. D genes are given only for firm matches. The size field is filled for only some rows; it gives once, few, many or a size class.

clone_size	cdr3_length	v_call	d_call	j_call	cdr3_nt	cdr3_aa
.	15	TRBV9	TRBD1	TRBJ2-7	TGTGCCAGCAGCGCCCAACAGGGGACCTCCTACGAGCAGTACTTC	CASSAQQGTSYEQYF
.	13	TRBV6-5	.	TRBJ1-1	TGTGCCAGCAGCGCTGGAGGGGACACTGAAGCTTTCTTT	CASSAGGDTEAFF
.	15	TRBV15	.	TRBJ1-5	TGTGCCACCAGATGGGACACTTTACTAAATCAGCCCCAGCATTTT	CATRWDTLLNQPQHF
few	11	TRBV30	.	TRBJ1-1	TGTGCCTGGAGTAGGGCGACTGAAGCTTTCTTT	CAWSRATEAFF
.	10	TRBV5-8	.	TRBJ2-3	TGTGCCAGCAGCTTTGACACGCAGTATTTT	CASSFDTQYF
.	14	TRBV10-3	TRBD1	TRBJ1-2	TGTGCCATTTGGACAGGGGTAGGGGTCGATGGCTACACCTTC	CAIWTGVGVDGYTF
.	16	TRBV29-1	TRBD1	TRBJ1-2	TGCAGCGTTGATCGAGGGACAGGGGGCGCGCACAATGGCTACACCTTC	CSVDRGTGGAHNGYTF
.	14	TRBV18	.	TRBJ2-7	TGTGCCAGCTCACCGCGTCAGGACCCTCGCGAGCAGTACTTC	CASSPRQDPREQYF
.	13	TRBV5-4	.	TRBJ1-2	TGTGCCAGCAGCTTGAAGGAGAACTATGGCTACACCTTC	CASSLKENYGYTF
once	13	TRBV6-6	.	TRBJ1-5	TGTGCCAGCACGTCGGCAGCCCATCAGCCCCAGCATTTT	CASTSAAHQPQHF
.	16	TRBV4-1	TRBD2	TRBJ2-1	TGCGCCAGCAGCCTATACCTAGCGGGGGGGCCCGGGGAGCAGTTCTTC	CASSLYLAGGPGEQFF
.	13	TRBV6-1	.	TRBJ2-2	TGTGCCAGCGAAGTTCCGAACACCGGGGAGCTGTTTTTT	CASEVPNTGELFF
.	15	TRBV6-5	.	TRBJ1-1	TGTGCCAGCAGTTATTCAGGGTATACGGACACTGAAGCTTTCTTT	CASSYSGYTDTEAFF
.	15	TRBV12-5	.	TRBJ1-2	TGTGCTAGTGGTCTATCCGGGACTCCAAACTATGGCTACACCTTC	CASGLSGTPNYGYTF
.	13	TRBV6-6	.	TRBJ2-1	TGTGCCAGCAGTTATGCAGGGTCCCCTCCGCAGTTCTTC	CASSYAGSPPQFF
.	17	TRBV7-2	TRBD2	TRBJ2-1	TGTGCCAGCAGCTTTGGGGCGGGGGGATACTCCTACAATGAGCAGTTCTTC	CASSFGAGGYSYNEQFF
.	14	TRBV5-1	TRBD2	TRBJ2-1	TGCGCCAGCAGCCCGGGACTAGAAACGAATGAGCAGTTCTTC	CASSPGLETNEQFF
.	16	TRBV29-1	TRBD1	TRBJ1-2	TGCAGCGTTGACGCCCCCGGGACAGACACTAACTATGGCTACACCTTC	CSVDAPGTDTNYGYTF
.	12	TRBV10-2	TRBD1	TRBJ1-2	TGCGCCAGTAAACGGGACAGCCATGGCTACACCTTC	CASKRDSHGYTF
.	15	TRBV4-2	.	TRBJ1-2	TGTGCCAGCAGCCACCCGACAGGTTTTAACTATGGCTACACCTTC	CASSHPTGFNYGYTF
.	13	TRBV19	.	TRBJ2-7	TGTGCCAGTAGTATAGGTGGAGGGGACGAGCAGTACTTC	CASSIGGGDEQYF
few	19	TRBV5-5	TRBD2	TRBJ2-1	TGTGCCAGCAGCTTTAGTTTTGGGGGGGTAGGAATGAGCAGGAATGAGCAGTTCTTC	CASSFSFGGVGMSRNEQFF
.	15	TRBV6-5	.	TRBJ1-3	TGTGCCAGCACCTCGCCCCGTAGCTCTGGAAACACCATATATTTT	CASTSPRSSGNTIYF
few	13	TRBV30	TRBD1	TRBJ1-1	TGTGCCTGGAGCCGGACAGGGGTCACTGAAGCTTTCTTT	CAWSRTGVTEAFF
.	15	TRBV18	.	TRBJ2-6	TGTGCCAGCTCACCGGATGACTCTGGGGCCAACGTCCTGACTTTC	CASSPDDSGANVLTF
.	12	TRBV28	.	TRBJ2-2	TGTGCCAGCAGTTTACAGACCGGGGAGCTGTTTTTT	CASSLQTGELFF
once	14	TRBV21-1	.	TRBJ1-2	TGTGCCAGCAGCAAAGCCCGCCCGTCGGGTGGCTACACCTTC	CASSKARPSGGYTF
once	14	TRBV10-1	.	TRBJ2-5	TGCGCCAGCAGCGCCCTAGGCTCAGAAGAGACCCAGTACTTC	CASSALGSEETQYF
.	12	TRBV6-1	.	TRBJ1-2	TGTGCCAGCACGACAGGATACTATGGCTACACCTTC	CASTTGYYGYTF
.	10	TRBV6-5	.	TRBJ2-3	TGTGCCAGCAGGGCGGGCGGAGAGGCTTTT	CASRAGGEAF
.	15	TRBV27	.	TRBJ1-2	TGTGCCAGCAGTTTATGGGCAGGGAGTAACTATGGCTACACCTTC	CASSLWAGSNYGYTF
.	19	TRBV2	.	TRBJ1-3	TGTGCCAGCAGTGAAGAGGGGGTACAGGGAAGGGCCTCTGGAAACACCATATATTTT	CASSEEGVQGRASGNTIYF
.	17	TRBV9	TRBD1	TRBJ1-1	TGTGCCAGCAGCGTAGCTCCGACAGGGTTGATGAACACTGAAGCTTTCTTT	CASSVAPTGLMNTEAFF
.	16	TRBV6-1	TRBD2	TRBJ2-3	TGTGCCAGCAGTGAGATGGGCGGGGGGGGCCCAGATACGCAGTATTTT	CASSEMGGGGPDTQYF
.	15	TRBV5-6	TRBD2	TRBJ2-3	TGTGCCAGCAACCCAGCGGGGGGGCCCCTTGATACGCAGTATTTT	CASNPAGGPLDTQYF
.	14	TRBV30	.	TRBJ1-5	TGTGCCTGGAGTTCAGGAGGGGCCGATCAGCCCCAGCATTTT	CAWSSGGADQPQHF
.	14	TRBV19	.	TRBJ1-1	TGTGCCAGTAGTATGGGGGGAATAGGCACTGAAGCTTTCTTT	CASSMGGIGTEAFF
.	12	TRBV7-2	.	TRBJ1-2	TGTGCCAGCAGCTTACGAGGGTATGGCTACACCTTC	CASSLRGYGYTF
.	14	TRBV11-2	.	TRBJ2-7	TGTGCCAGCAGCTTGGGGGGACCGTCCTACGAGCAGTACTTC	CASSLGGPSYEQYF
.	17	TRBV13	TRBD2	TRBJ2-5	TGTGCCAGCAGCTTTTTCCCCCGGGGGGAGTACCAAGAGACCCAGTACTTC	CASSFFPRGEYQETQYF